The source of this T cell receptor (beta chain) is a study of blood T cells in healthy people across ages. Study-wide results and limits: Both naive CD4+ cell counts and diversity were greater in long-lived donors than in aged donors. A roughly linear age-dependent decrease characterized TCR beta diversity per million T cells.

Next came a second PCR, run for about 6 to 12 cycles, which used a sample-barcoded 5' primer along with a J-beta primer mix. Every cDNA molecule carried a tag from a template-switch adaptor bearing 12 random nucleotides. TCRdb analysed the 5' RACE reads with MiXCR anew, one entry per CDR3 protein. The sample gives fewer than 700,000 distinct CDR3 sequences, about 43% of which show up once; around 30% is in the top ten. Trimming left V 1 base short and J 2 bases short, with 12 bases between. The CDR3 loop spans 15 amino acids. Germline V CDR1 and CDR2: LGHDT, YNNKEL (reference sequence). Of note for this clonotype: The antigen is unknown.

V and J are TRBV3-1 and TRBJ2-7; D is uncertain. Input material: blood. This receptor was obtained from a man older than 75 in good health. This CDR3 is CASSQGRAKTYEQYF. For the CDR3, the DNA is TGTGCCAGCAGCCAAGGACGAGCGAAAACCTACGAGCAGTACTTC.